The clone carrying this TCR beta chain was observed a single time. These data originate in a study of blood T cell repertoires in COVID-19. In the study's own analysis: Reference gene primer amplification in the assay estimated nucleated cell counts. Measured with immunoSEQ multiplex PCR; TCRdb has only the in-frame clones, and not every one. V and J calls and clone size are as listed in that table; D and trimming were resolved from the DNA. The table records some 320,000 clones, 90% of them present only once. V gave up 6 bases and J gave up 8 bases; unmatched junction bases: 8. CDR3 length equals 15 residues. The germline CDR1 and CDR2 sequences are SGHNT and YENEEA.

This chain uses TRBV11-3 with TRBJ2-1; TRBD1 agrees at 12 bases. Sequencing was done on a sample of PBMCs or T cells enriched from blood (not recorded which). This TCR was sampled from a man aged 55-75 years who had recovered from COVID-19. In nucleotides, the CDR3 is TGTGCCAGCAGTTCGCCGGGACAGGGGGCCTATGAGCAGTTCTTC. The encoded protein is CASSSPGQGAYEQFF. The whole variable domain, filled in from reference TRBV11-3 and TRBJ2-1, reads EAGVVQSPRYKIIEKKQPVAFWCNPISGHNTLYWYLQNLGQGPELLIRYENEEAVDDSQLPKDRFSAERLKGVDSTLKIQPAELGDSAVYLCASSSPGQGAYEQFFGPGTRLTVL.